This T cell receptor beta chain was profiled in a study of blood T cell repertoires in COVID-19 (TCRdb year 2020). Describing the broader study: Collaborator samples came from the United States, Italy and Spain and covered acute and convalescent phases of COVID-19. The material from the prospective study consisted of cDNA or gDNA derived from T cells, B-cell-depleted T cells, or PBMCs. Deeply sampled blood TCRbeta repertoires from subjects exposed to, actively infected with, or recovered from COVID-19 were included in the dataset. The repertoires were released in a freely available public database intended as a resource for research on the immune response to SARS-CoV-2. The samples were drawn from two sources: the first 160 participants of the ongoing ImmuneRACE study, and 1,200 or so subjects contributed by 6 global collaborators. The sample metadata nearly always contained a de-identified subject ID, COVID-19 status, age in years and sex. HLA class I and class II types, where available, came from metadata supplied by the sample provider rather than from assay-based typing. What the work shows at the level of the full study, not this receptor alone: Clinical and demographic metadata were provided uncurated, with the amount varying by source and participant.

The collaborating institutions used their own protocols to collect whole blood in K2EDTA tubes. For TCRbeta analysis, collaborators shipped samples as frozen whole blood, isolated PBMCs, or DNA extracted from either of those sample types. Of note for this clone: Its cognate antigen has yet to be identified. It has no much larger one-base neighbor in the sample; base qualities were not kept.

The V and J ends are trimmed by 4 bases and 4 bases, leaving 14 bases between them. Sequences GTSNPN (CDR1) and SVGIG (CDR2) are obtained from the germline V gene (reference sequence). Spanning cysteine to phenylalanine, the CDR3 consists of 14 amino acids. Just the 42-base CDR3 DNA is kept, in frame starting at base 1. The immunoSEQ Assay, a bias-controlled multiplex PCR, was used to amplify TCRbeta CDR3 regions from genomic DNA. The published analysis was carried out like this. Within the assay, amplification of reference gene primers was used to estimate how many nucleated cells each sample contained. Sequence reads were collapsed and filtered to measure the absolute abundance of every unique TCRbeta CDR3 rearrangement. Productive Simpson clonality was computed per sample as the square root of Simpson's diversity index over productive rearrangements. TCRdb took over this immuneACCESS table, retaining in-frame rearrangements with V and J assigned. Such tables are incomplete; in checked studies, under half of the missing clones stem from an unresolved V gene, and the remainder is unexplained. V, J and clone size derive from that table, while D and trimming were established from the DNA sequence. This sample gives 200,000 or so clones in total; over 75% of them show up just once. Jointly, the top ten make up roughly 3.5% of the sample.

The chain is encoded by TRBV30 joined to TRBJ1-5, with the D gene not clear enough to name. The sequenced sample was peripheral blood. This TCR was recovered from a man aged 55 to 70 with acute or convalescent COVID-19. The DNA sequence follows: TGTGCCTGGATTGGAAAGGGAGGGAATCAGCCCCAGCATTTT. This encodes CAWIGKGGNQPQHF.